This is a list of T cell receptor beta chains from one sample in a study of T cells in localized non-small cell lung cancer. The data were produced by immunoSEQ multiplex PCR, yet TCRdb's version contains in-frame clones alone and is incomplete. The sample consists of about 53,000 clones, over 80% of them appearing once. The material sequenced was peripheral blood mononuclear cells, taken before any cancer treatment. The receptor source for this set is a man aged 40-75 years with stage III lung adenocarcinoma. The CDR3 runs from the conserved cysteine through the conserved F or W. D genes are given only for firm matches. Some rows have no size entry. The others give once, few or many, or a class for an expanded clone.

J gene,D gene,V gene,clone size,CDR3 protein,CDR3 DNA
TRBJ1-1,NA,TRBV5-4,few,CASSLDGGIAEAFF,TGTGCCAGCAGCTTGGACGGCGGGATAGCTGAAGCTTTCTTT
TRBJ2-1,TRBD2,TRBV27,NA,CASTGTSGRAGNEQFF,TGTGCCAGCACTGGGACTAGCGGGAGGGCTGGCAATGAGCAGTTCTTC
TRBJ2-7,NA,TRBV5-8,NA,CASSWIGRSSYEQYF,TGTGCCAGCAGCTGGATCGGACGGAGCTCCTACGAGCAGTACTTC
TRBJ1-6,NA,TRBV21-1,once,CASSKVGRLNNSPLHF,TGTGCCAGCAGCAAAGTAGGGCGCTTGAATAATTCACCCCTCCACTTT
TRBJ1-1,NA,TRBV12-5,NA,CASGLALGGRNAKAFF,TGTGCTAGTGGTTTGGCATTGGGGGGCCGAAACGCTAAAGCTTTCTTT
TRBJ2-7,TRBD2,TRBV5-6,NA,CASSSGLAGVIFYEQYF,TGTGCCAGCAGTTCTGGACTAGCGGGAGTTATATTCTACGAGCAGTACTTC
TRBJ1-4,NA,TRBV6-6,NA,CASRSGGANEKLFF,TGTGCCAGCAGGAGCGGGGGGGCTAATGAAAAACTGTTTTTT
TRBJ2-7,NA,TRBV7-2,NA,CASSLDGPYEQYF,TGTGCCAGCAGCTTAGACGGGCCCTACGAGCAGTACTTC
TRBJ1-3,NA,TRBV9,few,CASSVQTGYSLGNTIYF,TGTGCCAGCAGCGTTCAAACAGGGTACTCCCTTGGAAACACCATATATTTT
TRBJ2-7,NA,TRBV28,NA,CASSLLGGEQYF,TGTGCCAGCAGTTTATTGGGGGGCGAGCAGTACTTC
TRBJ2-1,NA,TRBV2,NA,CASSEREVGSYNEQFF,TGTGCCAGCAGTGAAAGGGAGGTCGGCTCCTACAATGAGCAGTTCTTC
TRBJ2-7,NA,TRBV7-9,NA,CASSLAGGLSYEQYF,TGTGCCAGCAGCTTAGCTGGCGGACTCTCCTACGAGCAGTACTTC
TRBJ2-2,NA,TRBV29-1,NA,CSVGRDSTGELFF,TGCAGCGTTGGCAGGGATAGCACCGGGGAGCTGTTTTTT
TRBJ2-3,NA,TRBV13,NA,CASSLGQGRGDTQYF,TGTGCCAGCAGCTTAGGACAGGGAAGAGGAGATACGCAGTATTTT
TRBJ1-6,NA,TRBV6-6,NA,CASRPQGERSPLHF,TGTGCCAGCAGACCCCAGGGAGAGAGGTCACCCCTCCACTTT
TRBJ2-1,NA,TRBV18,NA,CASSPSLAGTPNSYNEQFF,TGTGCCAGCTCACCTTCACTTGCCGGGACCCCGAACTCCTACAATGAGCAGTTCTTC
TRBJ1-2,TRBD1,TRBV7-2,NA,CASSRQGNYTF,TGTGCCAGCAGCCGACAGGGCAACTACACCTTC
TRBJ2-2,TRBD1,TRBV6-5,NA,CASSQTGGNTGELFF,TGTGCCAGCAGCCAGACAGGGGGTAACACCGGGGAGCTGTTTTTT
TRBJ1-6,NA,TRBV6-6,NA,CASSRDPRNSPLHF,TGTGCCAGCAGTCGGGACCCACGCAATTCACCCCTCCACTTT
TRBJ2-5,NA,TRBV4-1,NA,CASSPNRDIQETQYF,TGCGCCAGCAGCCCTAACAGGGATATCCAAGAGACCCAGTACTTC
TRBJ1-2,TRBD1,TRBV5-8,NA,CASSFQGDRGYTF,TGTGCCAGCAGCTTTCAAGGGGACAGAGGCTACACCTTC
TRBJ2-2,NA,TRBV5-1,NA,CASKAGGNTGELFF,TGCGCCAGCAAGGCCGGGGGGAACACCGGGGAGCTGTTTTTT
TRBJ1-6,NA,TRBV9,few,CASSVQGINSPLHF,TGTGCCAGCAGCGTTCAGGGAATTAATTCACCCCTCCACTTT
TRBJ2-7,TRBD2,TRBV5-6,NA,CASSAGTSGSYEQYF,TGTGCCAGCAGCGCCGGGACTAGCGGGAGCTACGAGCAGTACTTC
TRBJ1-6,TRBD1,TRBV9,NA,CASSALTGSSPLHF,TGTGCCAGCAGCGCCCTGACAGGGTCCTCACCCCTCCACTTT
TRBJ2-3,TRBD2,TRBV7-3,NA,CASSPKLAGGADTQYF,TGTGCCAGCAGCCCCAAACTAGCGGGGGGGGCAGATACGCAGTATTTT
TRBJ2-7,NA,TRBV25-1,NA,CASSPEGRTKYF,TGTGCCAGCAGTCCGGAGGGCCGAACCAAGTACTTC
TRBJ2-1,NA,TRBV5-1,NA,CASSGEDWDNEQFF,TGCGCCAGCAGCGGTGAGGACTGGGACAATGAGCAGTTCTTC
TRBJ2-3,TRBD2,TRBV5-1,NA,CASSPGTSGVTDTQYF,TGCGCCAGCAGCCCAGGGACTAGCGGGGTCACAGATACGCAGTATTTT
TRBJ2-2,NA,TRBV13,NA,CASSFPTGGTENTGELFF,TGTGCCAGCAGCTTCCCTACGGGCGGGACTGAAAACACCGGGGAGCTGTTTTTT
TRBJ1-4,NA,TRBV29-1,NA,CSVQGLYGEKLFF,TGCAGCGTCCAGGGTCTATATGGGGAAAAACTGTTTTTT
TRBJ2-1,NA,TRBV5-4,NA,CASTLKGRGNEQFF,TGTGCCAGCACCTTAAAAGGGCGCGGCAATGAGCAGTTCTTC
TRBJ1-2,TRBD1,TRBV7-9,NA,CASNDRDSYGYTF,TGTGCCAGCAATGATCGGGACAGCTATGGCTACACCTTC
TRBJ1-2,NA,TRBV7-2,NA,CASIPGGVLGYTF,TGTGCCAGCATACCGGGAGGGGTCCTAGGCTACACCTTC
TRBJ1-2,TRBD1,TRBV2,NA,CASRRDSYGYTF,TGTGCCAGCAGGCGGGACAGCTATGGCTACACCTTC
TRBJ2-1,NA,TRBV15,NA,CATLMPGHPDDGEQFF,TGTGCCACCTTAATGCCGGGACACCCCGATGACGGGGAGCAGTTCTTC
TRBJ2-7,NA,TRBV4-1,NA,CASSQDDSTLVEQYF,TGCGCCAGCAGCCAAGATGACAGTACCTTGGTGGAGCAGTACTTC
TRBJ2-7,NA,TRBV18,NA,CASSPGREGEQYF,TGTGCCAGCTCACCGGGCAGGGAAGGCGAGCAGTACTTC
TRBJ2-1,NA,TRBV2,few,CASSEGLGVYEQFF,TGTGCCAGCAGTGAAGGGCTGGGGGTTTATGAGCAGTTCTTC
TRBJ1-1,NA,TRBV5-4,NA,CASSLSLRGDTEAFF,TGTGCCAGCAGCTTGTCGCTTAGAGGGGACACTGAAGCTTTCTTT
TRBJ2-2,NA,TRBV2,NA,CASSYREGTGELFF,TGTGCCAGCAGCTACAGGGAAGGCACCGGGGAGCTGTTTTTT
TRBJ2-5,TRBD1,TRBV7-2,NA,CASTLGSGGRETQYF,TGTGCCAGCACCTTAGGGTCAGGGGGTCGGGAGACCCAGTACTTC
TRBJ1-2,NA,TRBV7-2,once,CASSYDSINYGYTF,TGTGCCAGCAGCTATGACAGCATTAACTATGGCTACACCTTC
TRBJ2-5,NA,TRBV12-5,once,CASGPGAETQYF,TGTGCTAGTGGTCCGGGGGCAGAGACCCAGTACTTC
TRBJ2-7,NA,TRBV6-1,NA,CASSGDIAGYEQYF,TGTGCCAGCAGTGGGGATATCGCGGGCTACGAGCAGTACTTC
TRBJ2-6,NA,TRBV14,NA,CASSNPGVSGANVLTF,TGTGCCAGCAGCAACCCGGGAGTCTCTGGGGCCAACGTCCTGACTTTC
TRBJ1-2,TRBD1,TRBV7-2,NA,CASSSPGTGHPGGYTF,TGTGCCAGCAGCTCTCCCGGGACAGGCCACCCGGGAGGCTACACCTTC